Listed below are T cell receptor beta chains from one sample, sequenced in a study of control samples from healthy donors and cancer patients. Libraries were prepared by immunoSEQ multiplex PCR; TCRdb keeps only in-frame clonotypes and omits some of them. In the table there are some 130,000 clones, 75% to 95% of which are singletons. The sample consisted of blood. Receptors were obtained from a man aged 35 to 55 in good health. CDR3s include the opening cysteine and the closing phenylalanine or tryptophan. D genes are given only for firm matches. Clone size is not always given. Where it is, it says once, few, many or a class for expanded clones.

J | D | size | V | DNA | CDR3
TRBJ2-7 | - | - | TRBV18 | TGTGCCAGCTCACCAGCGGGGCTCCCCGGCGAGCAGTACTTC | CASSPAGLPGEQYF
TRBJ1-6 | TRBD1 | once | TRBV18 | TGTGCCAGCTCACCATCGGGACAGGGGGGATATTCACCCCTCCACTTT | CASSPSGQGGYSPLHF
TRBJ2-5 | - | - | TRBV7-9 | TGTGCCACCAGGGCGCCCTACGGAGAGACCCAGTACTTC | CATRAPYGETQYF
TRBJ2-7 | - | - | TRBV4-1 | TGCGCCAGCAGCCAAGGGGGGACCTACGGGCAGTACTTC | CASSQGGTYGQYF
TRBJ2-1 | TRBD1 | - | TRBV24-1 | TGTGCCACCAGTGATTTGAACAGGGGCAATGAGCAGTTCTTC | CATSDLNRGNEQFF
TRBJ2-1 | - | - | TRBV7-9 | TGTGCCAGCAGCTTAGGTGGCCTGGACAATGAGCAGTTCTTC | CASSLGGLDNEQFF
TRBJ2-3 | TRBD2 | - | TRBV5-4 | TGTGCCAGCAGCTCGAGAAAATGGACTAGCGGGGTTCAAGATACGCAGTATTTT | CASSSRKWTSGVQDTQYF
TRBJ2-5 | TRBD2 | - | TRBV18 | TGTGCCAGCTCACGCCCAGCGGGGAACCAAGAGACCCAGTACTTC | CASSRPAGNQETQYF
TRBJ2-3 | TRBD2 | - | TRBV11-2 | TGTGCCAGCAGCTTAGGAGGGGCGGGGGGAAGGCAAGATACGCAGTATTTT | CASSLGGAGGRQDTQYF
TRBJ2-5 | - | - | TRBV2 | TGTGCCAGCAGTGAAATTCCACTAGCAGGAGAGACCCAGTACTTC | CASSEIPLAGETQYF
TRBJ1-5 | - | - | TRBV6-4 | TGTGCCAGCAGTGACAACCCTAATCAGCCCCAGCATTTT | CASSDNPNQPQHF
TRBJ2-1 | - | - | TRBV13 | TGTGCCAGCAGCGAAACCCCCGGGACCATCCTCTACAATGAGCAGTTCTTC | CASSETPGTILYNEQFF
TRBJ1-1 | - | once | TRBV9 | TGTGCCAGCAGCGCCGGGAGGGGAGACACTGAAGCTTTCTTT | CASSAGRGDTEAFF
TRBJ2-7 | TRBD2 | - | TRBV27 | TGTGCCAGCAGTTTATCCTGGCTAGCGGGGGAATCCTACGAGCAGTACTTC | CASSLSWLAGESYEQYF
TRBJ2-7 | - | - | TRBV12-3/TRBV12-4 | TGTGCCAGCAGTCCCCCTACAGCCTACGAGCAGTACTTC | CASSPPTAYEQYF
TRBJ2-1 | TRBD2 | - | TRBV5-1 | TGCGCCAGCAGCTTCCTACTAGCGGGGGGGCCGGATGAGCAGTTCTTC | CASSFLLAGGPDEQFF
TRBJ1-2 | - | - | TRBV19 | TGTGCCAGTAGGATGGCGGGGGGCTATGGCTACACCTTC | CASRMAGGYGYTF
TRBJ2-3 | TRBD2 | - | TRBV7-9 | TGTGCCAGCAGCTTCCAACTAGCGGGGTTATTAGATACGCAGTATTTT | CASSFQLAGLLDTQYF
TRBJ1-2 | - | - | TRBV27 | TGTGCCAGCAGCCCGGCCTGGCAGGCCAGGGATGGCTACACCTTC | CASSPAWQARDGYTF
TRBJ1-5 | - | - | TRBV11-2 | TGTGCCAGCATGGAACAGCACAATCAGCCCCAGCATTTT | CASMEQHNQPQHF
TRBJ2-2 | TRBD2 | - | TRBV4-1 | TGCGCCAGCAGCCAAGACGCTAGCGGGGGGGCCGGGGAGCTGTTTTTT | CASSQDASGGAGELFF
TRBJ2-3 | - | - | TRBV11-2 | TGTGCCAGCAGCCCGAGGACGACTAGCACAGATACGCAGTATTTT | CASSPRTTSTDTQYF
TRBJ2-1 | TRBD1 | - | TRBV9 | TGTGCCAGCAGCGTAGCGGGACAGGGGTCGCCAGCCGGCAATGAGCAGTTCTTC | CASSVAGQGSPAGNEQFF
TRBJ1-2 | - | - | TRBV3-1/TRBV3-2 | TGTGCCAGCAGCCAAGACCTGGTCGGCGTCTTCCCTTATGGCTACACCTTC | CASSQDLVGVFPYGYTF
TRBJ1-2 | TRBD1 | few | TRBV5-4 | TGTGCCAGCAGCCCGGACAGGAACTATGGCTACACCTTC | CASSPDRNYGYTF
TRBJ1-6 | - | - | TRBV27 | TGTGCCAGCAGTTTCCGCCGGGGCAGGATGAACCATTCACCCCTCCACTTT | CASSFRRGRMNHSPLHF
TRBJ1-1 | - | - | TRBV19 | TGTGCCAGTACCTCCCCCCCCCTCACTGAAGCTTTCTTT | CASTSPPLTEAFF
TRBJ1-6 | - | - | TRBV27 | TGTGCCAGCAGTTTCGAGGGGGGAGATAATTCACCCCTCCACTTT | CASSFEGGDNSPLHF
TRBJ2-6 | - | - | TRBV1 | TGCACCAGCAGCCAAGGACTAGCGGGGCCAAACGTCCTGACTTTC | CTSSQGLAGPNVLTF
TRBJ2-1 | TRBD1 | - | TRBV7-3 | TGTGCCAGCAGCCCGGGACAGGGACCCCATGAGCAGTTCTTC | CASSPGQGPHEQFF
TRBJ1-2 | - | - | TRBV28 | TGTGCCAGCAATCAGGGGTTGGCAGGCTCCGGTCTTGGCTACACCTTC | CASNQGLAGSGLGYTF
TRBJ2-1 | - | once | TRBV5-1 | TGCGCCAGCAGCTTTCTAACCGGTGGGTACAATGAGCAGTTCTTC | CASSFLTGGYNEQFF
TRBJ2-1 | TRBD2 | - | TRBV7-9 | TGTGCCAGCAGCCCGACTAGCGGCTCCTACAATGAGCAGTTCTTC | CASSPTSGSYNEQFF
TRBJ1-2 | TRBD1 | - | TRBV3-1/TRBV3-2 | TGTGCCAGCAGCCTCCAACGACAGGGGTTGGGCTACACCTTC | CASSLQRQGLGYTF
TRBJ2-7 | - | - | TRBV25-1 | TGTGCCAGGTGTCCCATGGGAAATCTTAGCCTGGGATCCTACGAGCAGTACTTC | CARCPMGNLSLGSYEQYF
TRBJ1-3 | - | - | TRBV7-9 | TGTGCCATATACCCCAGATCTTCTGGAAACACCATATATTTT | CAIYPRSSGNTIYF